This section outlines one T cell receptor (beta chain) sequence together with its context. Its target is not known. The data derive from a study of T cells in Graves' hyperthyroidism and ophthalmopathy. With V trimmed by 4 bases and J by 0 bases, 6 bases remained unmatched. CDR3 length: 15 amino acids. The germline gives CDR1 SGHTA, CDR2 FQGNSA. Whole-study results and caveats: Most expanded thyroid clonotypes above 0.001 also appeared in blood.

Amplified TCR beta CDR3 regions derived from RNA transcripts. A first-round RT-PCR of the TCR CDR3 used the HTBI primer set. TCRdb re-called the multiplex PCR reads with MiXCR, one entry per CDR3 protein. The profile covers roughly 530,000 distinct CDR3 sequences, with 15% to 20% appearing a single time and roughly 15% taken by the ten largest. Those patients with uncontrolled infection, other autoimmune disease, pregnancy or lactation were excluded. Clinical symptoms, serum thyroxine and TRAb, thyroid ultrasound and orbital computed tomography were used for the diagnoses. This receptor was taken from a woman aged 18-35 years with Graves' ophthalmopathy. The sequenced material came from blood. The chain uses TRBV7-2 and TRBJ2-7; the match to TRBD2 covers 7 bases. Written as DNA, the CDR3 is TGTGCCAGCAGCTACACCGGGACTAACTCCTACGAGCAGTACTTC. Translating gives CASSYTGTNSYEQYF.